The clone carrying this TCR beta chain was counted a few times. Its antigen remains unknown. Method: immunoSEQ multiplex PCR; TCRdb's copy keeps in-frame clones and lacks some. The sample shows around 99,000 clones, 80% to 95% of them seen only once. Germline V lookup: CDR1 LNHDA, CDR2 SQIVND (reference sequence). V lost 4 bases and J lost 3; bases outside the gene matches: 7. The CDR3 runs 17 residues. This entry belongs to a study of T cell responses to AZD1222 COVID-19 vaccine. Pooling of second doses given at about 4 or about 12 weeks was done. The study's findings and limits: Spike-specific TCR breadth and depth went up after people got two AZD1222 doses. White British people made up most donors, females outnumbered males, and clonal diversity was possibly underestimated.

The material was peripheral blood, obtained 28 days after the second AZD1222 dose. This TCR was sampled from an adult who received the AZD1222 COVID-19 vaccine. The V call is TRBV19, the J call TRBJ1-5; 12 bases agree with TRBD1. CDR3 sequence reads: CASSTGQGANFNQPQHF. The CDR3 coding sequence is TGTGCCAGTAGTACGGGACAGGGGGCGAACTTCAATCAGCCCCAGCATTTT.